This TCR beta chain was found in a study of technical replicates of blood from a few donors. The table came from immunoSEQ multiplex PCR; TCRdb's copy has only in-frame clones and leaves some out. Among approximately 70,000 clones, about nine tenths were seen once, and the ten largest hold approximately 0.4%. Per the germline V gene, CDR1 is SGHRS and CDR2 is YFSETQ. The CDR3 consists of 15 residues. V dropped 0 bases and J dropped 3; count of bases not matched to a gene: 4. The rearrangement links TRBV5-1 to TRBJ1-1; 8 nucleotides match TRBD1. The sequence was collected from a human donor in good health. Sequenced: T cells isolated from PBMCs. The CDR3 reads CASSLGTGLDTEAFF. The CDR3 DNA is TGCGCCAGCAGCTTGGGGACAGGGTTGGACACTGAAGCTTTCTTT. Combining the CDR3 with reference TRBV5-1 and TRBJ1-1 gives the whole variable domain KAGVTQTPRYLIKTRGQQVTLSCSPISGHRSVSWYQQTPGQGLQFLFEYFSETQRNKGNFPGRFSGRQFSNSRSEMNVSTLELGDSALYLCASSLGTGLDTEAFFGQGTRLTVV.